The clone carrying this TCR beta chain was found many times. The data stem from a study of metastatic and nonmetastatic thyroid tumors. Germline loops: CDR1 DFQATT, CDR2 SNEGSKA (reference sequence). This CDR3 region has 13 residues. The junction had 8 bases not matched to a gene; V was cut back by 6 bases and J by 7 bases. MiXCR reprocessed the PCR reads for TCRdb. The data show 45,000 or so clones, roughly 15% seen once. Patients were all untreated before their thyroid surgery. The gene calls are TRBV20-1 and TRBJ1-5; 8 positions match TRBD1. Input material: blood. This TCR was recovered from a female donor with papillary thyroid cancer or a benign thyroid nodule (not recorded which). Some clones in this sample may be carry-over from other donors' samples. In DNA form, the CDR3 reads TGCAGTGCGCCCAGGGGGCCTGGGCAGCCCCAGCATTTT. This gives the protein CSAPRGPGQPQHF.